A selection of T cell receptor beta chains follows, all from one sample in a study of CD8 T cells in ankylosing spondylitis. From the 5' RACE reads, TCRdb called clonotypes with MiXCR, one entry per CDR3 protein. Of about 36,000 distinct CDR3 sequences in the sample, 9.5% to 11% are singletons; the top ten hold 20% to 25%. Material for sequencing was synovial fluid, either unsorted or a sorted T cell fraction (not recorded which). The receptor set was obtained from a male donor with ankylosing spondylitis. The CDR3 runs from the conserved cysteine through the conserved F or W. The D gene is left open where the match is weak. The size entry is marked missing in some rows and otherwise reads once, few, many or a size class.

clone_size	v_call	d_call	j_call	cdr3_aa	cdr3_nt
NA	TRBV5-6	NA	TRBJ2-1	CASSFTPQEKIFF	TGTGCCAGCAGCTTCACCCCCCAGGAAAAGATTTTCTTC
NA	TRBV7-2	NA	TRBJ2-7	CASSIGWEQYF	TGTGCCAGCAGCATAGGGTGGGAGCAGTACTTC
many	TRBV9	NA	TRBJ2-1	CASSVEGGDYNEQFF	TGTGCCAGCAGCGTAGAGGGGGGGGACTACAATGAGCAGTTCTTC
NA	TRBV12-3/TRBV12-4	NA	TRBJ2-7	CASSFFGLGGEQYF	TGTGCCAGCAGTTTCTTTGGCCTAGGGGGAGAGCAGTACTTC
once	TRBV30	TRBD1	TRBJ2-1	CAWSVKDRGDEQFF	TGTGCCTGGAGTGTTAAGGACAGGGGAGATGAGCAGTTCTTC
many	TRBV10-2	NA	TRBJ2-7	CASSESSPRSSYEQYF	TGCGCCAGCAGTGAGTCGTCCCCGAGGAGCTCCTACGAGCAGTACTTC
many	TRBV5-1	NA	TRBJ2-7	CASSPLTGERQYF	TGCGCCAGCAGCCCCCTGACAGGCGAGCGGCAGTACTTC
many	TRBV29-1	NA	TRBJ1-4	CSVVGPLNEKLFF	TGCAGCGTTGTGGGACCACTTAATGAAAAACTGTTTTTT
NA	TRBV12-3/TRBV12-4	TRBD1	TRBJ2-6	CASSLVQGESGANVLTF	TGTGCCAGCAGTTTAGTTCAGGGGGAATCTGGGGCCAACGTCCTGACTTTC
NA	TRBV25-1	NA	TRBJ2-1	CASSELRQTREQFF	TGTGCCAGCAGTGAATTGAGGCAGACCCGTGAGCAGTTCTTC
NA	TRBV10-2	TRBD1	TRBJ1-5	CASKDRGNQPQHF	TGCGCCAGCAAGGACAGGGGGAATCAGCCCCAGCATTTT
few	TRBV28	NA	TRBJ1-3	CASARGGQNSGNTIYF	TGTGCCAGCGCCCGGGGGGGTCAAAACTCTGGAAACACCATATATTTT
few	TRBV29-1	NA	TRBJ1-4	CSAGDREKLFF	TGCAGCGCTGGAGATCGTGAAAAACTGTTTTTT
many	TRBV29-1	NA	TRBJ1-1	CSVNLRDKGTEAFF	TGCAGCGTTAACCTTAGGGACAAAGGGACTGAAGCTTTCTTT
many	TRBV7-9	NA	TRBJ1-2	CASSPARGQNYGYTF	TGTGCCAGCAGCCCAGCTCGAGGACAGAACTATGGCTACACCTTC
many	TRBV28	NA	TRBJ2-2	CASMVGVNTGELFF	TGTGCCAGCATGGTGGGAGTGAACACCGGGGAGCTGTTTTTT
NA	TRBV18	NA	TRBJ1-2	CASLKDETRRYTF	TGTGCCAGCTTAAAGGACGAGACTAGACGCTACACCTTC
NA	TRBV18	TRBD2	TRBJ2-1	CASSPGLAGEERNEQFF	TGTGCCAGCTCACCAGGACTAGCGGGAGAGGAGCGCAATGAGCAGTTCTTC
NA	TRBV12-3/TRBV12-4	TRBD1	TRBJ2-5	CASRRQGRQETQYF	TGTGCCAGCAGGAGACAGGGCCGCCAAGAGACCCAGTACTTC
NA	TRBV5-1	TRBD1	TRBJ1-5	CASSPGQGFQPQHF	TGCGCCAGCAGCCCGGGACAGGGGTTCCAGCCCCAGCATTTT
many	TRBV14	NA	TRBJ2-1	CASSPRGYNEQFF	TGTGCCAGCAGCCCGAGGGGTTACAATGAGCAGTTCTTC
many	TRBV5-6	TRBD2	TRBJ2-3	CASSSSSGRVDTQYF	TGTGCCAGCAGCTCGTCTAGCGGGAGGGTAGATACGCAGTATTTT